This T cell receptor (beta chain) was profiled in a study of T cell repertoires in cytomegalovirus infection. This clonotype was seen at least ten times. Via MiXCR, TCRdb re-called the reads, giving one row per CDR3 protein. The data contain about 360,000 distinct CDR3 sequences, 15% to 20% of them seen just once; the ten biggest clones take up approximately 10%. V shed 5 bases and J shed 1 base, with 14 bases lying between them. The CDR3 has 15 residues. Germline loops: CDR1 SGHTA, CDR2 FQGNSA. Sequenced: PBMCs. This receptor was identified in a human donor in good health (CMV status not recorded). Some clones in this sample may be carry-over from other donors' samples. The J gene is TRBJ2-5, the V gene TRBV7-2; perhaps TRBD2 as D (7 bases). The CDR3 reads CASSLWAGAQETQYF. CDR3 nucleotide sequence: TGTGCCAGCAGCCTGTGGGCGGGGGCCCAAGAGACCCAGTACTTC.